Presented here are 27 T cell receptor beta chains from one specimen sequenced in a study of low-dose radiotherapy and immunotherapy resistance in tumors. TRAV- and TRBV-specific primers were used for first-strand cDNA, which covered alpha and beta chains. TCR amplification ran 20 PCR cycles using constant-region and V-primer adapter primers. TCRdb fed the reads into MiXCR, producing one record per CDR3 protein. The sample contains 13,000 to 15,000 distinct CDR3 sequences, 75% of which appear only once. These receptors were obtained from a human donor with advanced metastatic prostate, ovarian, gallbladder or colorectal cancer (not recorded which). This table probably holds off-target reads from a library built for another chain.

With regard to this clonotype: One end of the junction does not line up with germline, which may come from a read error. The V call is TRBV4-1, the J call TRBJ2-7; no firm D call. The CDR3 is 12 amino acids. Germline CDR1 MGHRA, CDR2 YSYEKL. The CDR3 region is CASSQESYGTGF. CDR3 coding DNA: TGCGCCAGCAGCCAAGAAAGCTATGGTACGGGCTTC.

The chain joins TRBV3-1 to TRBJ2-5; no clear D. The V and J ends lost 0 bases and 2 bases respectively, with 4 bases between them. Germline loops: CDR1 LGHDT, CDR2 YNNKEL (reference sequence). This CDR3 region has 13 residues. The CDR3 here is CASSQEIQETQYF. In nucleotides, the CDR3 is TGTGCCAGCAGCCAAGAGATACAAGAGACCCAGTACTTC.

This clonotype was seen only a few times. The rearrangement uses TRBV20-1 and TRBJ2-6; no reliable D call. This CDR3 has 14 amino acids. V lost 0 bases, J lost 0 bases, and 3 bases lay in between. The V gene's germline CDR1 is DFQATT and CDR2 SNEGSKA (reference sequence). The CDR3: CSARDDSGANVLTF. The CDR3 coding sequence is TGCAGTGCTAGAGATGACTCTGGGGCCAACGTCCTGACTTTC.

The chain is built from TRBV5-4 and TRBJ2-7, with 10 nucleotides matching TRBD1. The CDR3 extends over 15 amino acids. V was pared by 2 bases and J by 5 bases, with 7 bases of the junction left unmatched. CDR1 and CDR2 from the germline V gene are SGHNT and YYREEE (reference sequence). CDR3: CASSFFGTGENEQYF. In DNA, the CDR3 is TGTGCCAGCAGCTTTTTCGGGACAGGGGAAAACGAGCAGTACTTC.

This clonotype was observed a few times. The V gene is TRBV5-5, the J gene TRBJ1-1; D remains unclear. V shed 4 bases and J shed 0 bases, with 10 bases lying between them. The CDR3 covers 14 residues. Germline V gene data show CDR1 as SGHKS and CDR2 as YYEKEE (reference sequence). CDR3 in DNA: TGTGCCAGCAGCCCCGGACGGATGAACACTGAAGCTTTCTTT. Amino acid sequence: CASSPGRMNTEAFF.

This clonotype occurred a few times. The chain recombines TRBV23-1 with TRBJ2-7; weak D call: TRBD2 (5 bases). TRBV23-1 belongs to the ORF category, with a function that is uncertain. The CDR3 is 16 amino acids. The V gene lost 0 bases and the J gene lost 0 bases, with 12 bases spanning the gap. CDR3 residues: CASSQSGVVPSYEQYF. CDR3 nucleotides: TGCGCCAGCAGTCAATCCGGGGTTGTTCCCTCCTACGAGCAGTACTTC.

This sequence joins TRBV5-1 and TRBJ2-3; D is perhaps TRBD2 (6 bases). The germline CDR1 and CDR2 sequences are SGHRS and YFSETQ. The CDR3 is 18 amino acids. Trimming cost V 3 bases and J 0 bases, with 20 bases left between them. The DNA for the CDR3 is TGCGCCAGCAGCTCCAGCCAGGCTTGGGGGGACAGCACAGATACGCAGTATTTT. Its translation: CASSSSQAWGDSTDTQYF.

CDR3 residues: CASSLDSGRNGIPYEQYF. The CDR3 DNA sequence: TGTGCCAGCAGCTTAGATTCAGGACGGAACGGGATTCCCTACGAGCAGTACTTC. The J gene is TRBJ2-7, the V gene TRBV11-2; TRBD2 is a possible D gene (5 bases). The germline V gene has CDR1 SGHAT and CDR2 FQNNGV. The CDR3 loop spans 18 amino acids. The germline V and J ends were trimmed by 0 bases and 2 bases, with 20 bases remaining between them.

This clonotype came up once. The chain couples TRBV7-2 to TRBJ1-5, with D possibly being TRBD1 (5 bases). The CDR3 contains 15 residues. The germline CDR1 and CDR2 sequences are SGHTA and FQGNSA. V lost 5 bases, J lost 0 bases, and 11 bases lay in between. CDR3 region: CASSKGANSNQPQHF. In nucleotides, the CDR3 is TGTGCCAGCAGCAAAGGGGCAAATAGCAATCAGCCCCAGCATTTT.

The table lists this clonotype with a few counts. The gene calls are TRBV3-1 and TRBJ2-7, with no clear D. V was shortened by 2 bases and J by 1 base, with 12 bases between the two germline ends. CDR1 LGHDT and CDR2 YNNKEL come from the germline V gene (reference sequence). The length of the CDR3 is 15 residues. The CDR3 region has the DNA TGTGCCAGCAGCCAAAGTCTCGTGGAGTCCTACGAGCAGTACTTC. Translated, it gives CASSQSLVESYEQYF.

This chain's CDR3 is CASSLLAGANTGELFF. For the CDR3, the DNA is TGTGCCAGCAGCTTACTAGCGGGGGCGAACACCGGGGAGCTGTTTTTT. This chain joins TRBV7-8 and TRBJ2-2; the match to TRBD2 covers 10 bases. There are 16 residues in the CDR3. Germline values: CDR1 SGHVS, CDR2 FQNEAQ. V was clipped by 2 bases and J by 0 bases; unmatched bases: 0.

V gene TRBV7-2 combines with J gene TRBJ2-1; tentatively, D is TRBD2 (7 bases). Germline CDR1 is SGHTA and CDR2 is FQGNSA. The CDR3 has 16 amino acids. V lost 6 bases and J 1 base, leaving 16 bases between the germline ends. The CDR3 reads CASRGGWGGSYNEQFF. In nucleotides, the CDR3 is TGTGCCAGCAGAGGGGGGTGGGGGGGGTCCTACAATGAGCAGTTCTTC. The full variable domain, its missing parts supplied by reference TRBV7-2 and TRBJ2-1, is GAGVSQSPSNKVTEKGKDVELRCDPISGHTALYWYRQSLGQGLEFLIYFQGNSAPDKSGLPSDRFSAERTGGSVSTLTIQRTQQEDSAVYLCASRGGWGGSYNEQFFGPGTRLTVL.

The rearrangement joins TRBV5-1 to TRBJ1-1; tentatively, D is TRBD1 (5 bases). The CDR3 is made up of 16 amino acids. CDR1 and CDR2 from the germline V gene are SGHRS and YFSETQ. V was cut by 0 bases and J by 1 base, with 13 bases left in between. The CDR3 DNA follows: TGCGCCAGCAGCTTGGTGGACACTGGGGGGAACACTGAAGCTTTCTTT. Its protein is CASSLVDTGGNTEAFF.

The table lists this clonotype with a count of one. V and J are TRBV9 and TRBJ2-4; 8 bases map to TRBD1. Germline CDR1 and CDR2: SGDLS and YYNGEE. The junction had 3 bases not matched to a gene; V was cut back by 3 bases and J by 4 bases. The CDR3 contains 14 residues. The CDR3 DNA is TGTGCCAGCAGCGCGGGACAGGAGAAAAACATTCAGTACTTC. Translation gives CASSAGQEKNIQYF.

This clonotype was detected only once. The chain recombines TRBV18 with TRBJ2-7; perhaps TRBD1 as D (5 bases). The V end lost 3 bases, the J end lost 4 bases, and 10 bases lay between the germline ends. Germline lookup yields CDR1 KGHSH and CDR2 LQKENI. This CDR3 contains 13 residues. Here the CDR3 reads CASSPGRDYEQYF. The CDR3 nucleotides read TGTGCCAGCTCACCTGGCAGGGATTACGAGCAGTACTTC.

V gene TRBV7-2 combines with J gene TRBJ1-2; TRBD1 agrees at 9 bases. V gave up 4 bases and J gave up 4 bases; unmatched junction bases: 7. CDR3 length: 15 amino acids. Germline assignment: CDR1 SGHTA and CDR2 FQGNSA. CDR3 nucleotides: TGTGCCAGCAGCTACACAGGGGGCGCTGGCTATGGCTACACCTTC. Its translation: CASSYTGGAGYGYTF.

This chain connects TRBV2 to TRBJ1-5, with 7 bases identical to TRBD1. From germline, CDR1 is SNHLY and CDR2 FYNNEI. The CDR3 covers 16 residues. J lost 6 bases, V lost 6 bases, and 14 bases had no gene match. CDR3 region: CASSRDREGNPQPQHF. CDR3 bases: TGTGCCAGCAGCCGAGACAGGGAAGGGAATCCTCAGCCCCAGCATTTT.

The table lists this clonotype with a few counts. V usage is TRBV6-1 and J usage is TRBJ2-5; D possibly corresponds to TRBD1 (6 bases). The CDR3 is 13 residues long. Germline CDR1 reads MNHNS; CDR2 reads SASEGT. Trimming pared 7 bases from V and 1 base from J, leaving 10 bases between. The CDR3 coding sequence is TGTGCCAGCAATCGGGACATCCAAGAGACCCAGTACTTC. This gives the protein CASNRDIQETQYF.

The J gene is TRBJ1-1, the V gene TRBV2, with D maybe TRBD1 (5 bases). CDR3 length: 13 residues. Germline V gene data show CDR1 as SNHLY and CDR2 as FYNNEI. Between the trimmed V and J ends, which lost 8 bases and 5 bases, there was a span of 15 bases. CDR3 in DNA: TGTGCCAGCGCTTGGGGGGAGACGACTGAAGCTTTCTTT. This sequence encodes CASAWGETTEAFF.

This clonotype was found once. V and J are TRBV7-9 and TRBJ1-2; TRBD1 matches at 7 bases. The ends lost 2 bases at V and 7 bases at J; junction bases unmatched: 7. There are 14 residues in the CDR3. CDR1 is SEHNR, CDR2 FQNEAQ, per germline (reference sequence). CDR3 amino acids: CASSLRGPGAGYTF. CDR3 coding DNA: TGTGCCAGCAGCTTAAGGGGGCCAGGAGCTGGCTACACCTTC.

The V call is TRBV11-2, the J call TRBJ2-7; 10 bases are a match to TRBD2. V trimming: 5 bases; J trimming: 0 bases; junction bases outside the gene matches: 7. Germline V gene data show CDR1 as SGHAT and CDR2 as FQNNGV. This CDR3 is 16 amino acids long. CDR3 DNA: TGTGCCAGCAGCACCTGGACTAGCGGAAGCTCCTACGAGCAGTACTTC. Its protein product is CASSTWTSGSSYEQYF.

This clonotype was counted between two and nine times. J is TRBJ2-2 and V is TRBV5-4, with unresolved D. The V end was cut by 2 bases, the J end by 3 bases, with 2 bases between. This CDR3 is built from 12 residues. Germline V lookup: CDR1 SGHNT, CDR2 YYREEE (reference sequence). The CDR3 loop is CASSFHTGELFF. The CDR3 DNA sequence: TGTGCCAGCAGCTTCCACACCGGGGAGCTGTTTTTT. The full variable domain, rest sourced from reference TRBV5-4 and TRBJ2-2, is ETGVTQSPTHLIKTRGQQVTLRCSSQSGHNTVSWYQQALGQGPQFIFQYYREEENGRGNFPPRFSGLQFPNYSSELNVNALELDDSALYLCASSFHTGELFFGEGSRLTVL.

The chain joins TRBV4-1 to TRBJ1-4; TRBD1 might be the D (6 bases). V lost 4 bases and J lost 4, with 10 bases in between. The CDR3 consists of 14 residues. Germline assignment: CDR1 MGHRA and CDR2 YSYEKL. The CDR3 DNA sequence: TGCGCCAGCAGCCCCCAAGGGGGTAATGAAAAACTGTTTTTT. Protein sequence: CASSPQGGNEKLFF.

The rearrangement links TRBV5-5 to TRBJ1-1; possibly TRBD1 for D (6 bases). Looked up from germline, CDR1 is SGHKS and CDR2 is YYEKEE (reference sequence). The V gene lost 3 bases and the J gene lost 0 bases, with 9 bases spanning the gap. There are 14 residues in the CDR3. CDR3 sequence: CASSSRGLNTEAFF. The CDR3 DNA sequence: TGTGCCAGCAGCTCCAGGGGCCTGAACACTGAAGCTTTCTTT.

The V gene is TRBV7-2, the J gene TRBJ2-1; 9 bases agree with TRBD2. V lost 5 bases and J lost 5; bases outside the gene matches: 4. Per germline, CDR1 SGHTA and CDR2 FQGNSA. The CDR3 has 14 residues. The CDR3 region has the DNA TGTGCCAGCAGCGGAAGCGGGGGGCACAATGAGCAGTTCTTC. Its protein is CASSGSGGHNEQFF.

V gene TRBV7-8 combines with J gene TRBJ2-2, with 10 bases that match TRBD2. This CDR3 contains 18 residues. Germline assignment: CDR1 SGHVS and CDR2 FQNEAQ. J lost 2 bases, V lost 2 bases, and 8 bases had no gene match. The CDR3 region has the DNA TGTGCCAGCAGCTTAAGGGCTAGCGGGGGTTCTAACACCGGGGAGCTGTTTTTT. Translating it yields CASSLRASGGSNTGELFF.

The chain recombines TRBV6-6 with TRBJ1-1; the D is unclear. Germline CDR1 and CDR2: MNHNY and SVGAGI (reference sequence). Between the trimmed V and J ends, which lost 6 bases and 1 base, there was a span of 12 bases. CDR3 size: 14 residues. The CDR3 loop is CASRAFLGNTEAFF. The CDR3 DNA reads as TGTGCCAGCAGAGCCTTCCTGGGGAACACTGAAGCTTTCTTT.